This is a list of T cell receptor beta chains from one sample in a study of beta chain features in type 1 diabetes. Generated by immunoSEQ multiplex PCR, the TCRdb table keeps only in-frame clones and is missing some. Of 500,000 to 650,000 clones in the sample, around an eighth are singletons; the top ten hold around 0.12%. Input material: naive CD4+ T cells from blood. All receptors come from a man aged 25-45 years with type 1 diabetes. Each CDR3 is given with its conserved first and last residue. Fields, in order: J gene, D gene, V gene, clone size, CDR3 protein, CDR3 DNA. D genes are given only for firm matches. Clone size is given for some rows only: seen once, a few or many times, or a class if the clone is expanded.

>TRBJ1-1|-|TRBV5-4|few
CASSGTKGGTTEAFF
TGTGCCAGCAGCGGAACCAAGGGGGGCACCACTGAAGCTTTCTTT
>TRBJ2-3|TRBD1|TRBV7-2|-
CASSPGQRTDTQYF
TGTGCCAGCAGCCCGGGACAGCGCACAGATACGCAGTATTTT
>TRBJ2-2|-|TRBV28|few
CASTLHRTGELFF
TGTGCCAGCACCCTTCACAGAACTGGGGAGCTGTTTTTT
>TRBJ2-6|-|TRBV18|-
CASSPLKGSGANVLTF
TGTGCCAGCTCACCATTAAAGGGTTCTGGGGCCAACGTCCTGACTTTC
>TRBJ2-7|-|TRBV28|-
CASSFGGSPYEQYF
TGTGCCAGCAGTTTTGGGGGCAGTCCCTACGAGCAGTACTTC
>TRBJ2-7|TRBD2|TRBV4-3|-
CASSQGASGGPRAHEQYF
TGCGCCAGCAGCCAAGGGGCTAGCGGGGGGCCGCGGGCTCACGAGCAGTACTTC
>TRBJ1-1|-|TRBV5-1|-
CASSLDMNTEAFF
TGCGCCAGCAGCTTGGACATGAACACTGAAGCTTTCTTT
>TRBJ2-3|-|TRBV9|-
CASSSGPSRDTQYF
TGTGCCAGCAGCTCGGGACCGAGCCGGGATACGCAGTATTTT
>TRBJ1-2|-|TRBV19|-
CASSPTGTYYGYTF
TGTGCCAGTAGCCCTACAGGAACCTACTATGGCTACACCTTC
>TRBJ1-1|-|TRBV27|-
CASSLSQGRTEAFF
TGTGCCAGCAGTTTATCACAGGGAAGAACTGAAGCTTTCTTT
>TRBJ1-5|-|TRBV19|few
CASSSTRGGGPQHF
TGTGCCAGTAGTTCAACCAGGGGTGGCGGGCCCCAGCATTTT
>TRBJ1-1|-|TRBV29-1|few
CSVYTHVETEAFF
TGCAGCGTTTATACGCACGTTGAGACTGAAGCTTTCTTT
>TRBJ2-6|-|TRBV4-3|few
CASSQDPPQLPLSGANVLTF
TGCGCCAGCAGCCAAGATCCCCCCCAACTCCCCCTCTCTGGGGCCAACGTCCTGACTTTC
>TRBJ2-7|-|TRBV27|-
CASSLAARPPYEQYF
TGTGCCAGCAGTTTAGCGGCTCGGCCCCCCTACGAGCAGTACTTC
>TRBJ2-2|-|TRBV13|few
CASSLLPGELFF
TGTGCCAGCAGCCTCTTGCCCGGGGAGCTGTTTTTT
>TRBJ1-6|-|TRBV7-9|-
CASSLEEPPLHF
TGTGCCAGCAGCTTAGAGGAGCCACCCCTCCACTTT
>TRBJ1-4|TRBD1|TRBV6-5|-
CASSRGDSNEKLFF
TGTGCCAGCAGCAGAGGGGACAGTAATGAAAAACTGTTTTTT
>TRBJ2-5|TRBD1|TRBV9|few
CASSSLGQGIQETQYF
TGTGCCAGCAGCTCCCTAGGACAGGGGATCCAAGAGACCCAGTACTTC
>TRBJ2-7|-|TRBV21-1|-
CASSDQGYEQYF
TGTGCCAGCAGCGATCAGGGCTACGAGCAGTACTTC
>TRBJ2-5|-|TRBV6-5|-
CASSSHRGAQETQYF
TGTGCCAGCAGTTCCCACCGCGGGGCACAAGAGACCCAGTACTTC
>TRBJ2-1|TRBD2|TRBV5-4|few
CASSYTTSDNEQFF
TGTGCCAGCAGCTACACGACTAGCGACAATGAGCAGTTCTTC
>TRBJ2-1|TRBD1|TRBV19|-
CASSIDFLRTGGQQFF
TGTGCCAGTAGTATAGACTTCTTAAGGACAGGTGGTCAGCAGTTCTTC
>TRBJ2-7|TRBD1|TRBV18|few
CASSPDRDRVHEQYF
TGTGCCAGCTCCCCTGACCGGGACAGGGTCCACGAGCAGTACTTC
>TRBJ1-2|-|TRBV2|-
CASSGQSAWGYTF
TGTGCCAGCAGCGGACAGAGCGCGTGGGGCTACACCTTC
>TRBJ2-1|-|TRBV10-3|few
CAISERWTGFEQFF
TGTGCCATCAGTGAGCGATGGACTGGCTTCGAGCAGTTCTTC
>TRBJ1-5|TRBD1|TRBV19|-
CASSIGQAGSQPQHF
TGTGCCAGTAGTATCGGACAGGCAGGCAGCCAGCCCCAGCATTTT
>TRBJ2-7|TRBD1|TRBV6-5|few
CASGTGFRQYF
TGTGCCAGCGGGACAGGGTTCCGGCAGTACTTC
>TRBJ2-3|TRBD1|TRBV7-2|few
CASSLDPRDSPSTDTQYF
TGTGCCAGCAGCTTAGACCCCCGGGACAGCCCTAGCACAGATACGCAGTATTTT
>TRBJ1-6|-|TRBV25-1|few
CASRQAYNSPLHF
TGTGCCAGCCGACAGGCCTATAATTCACCCCTCCACTTT
>TRBJ1-6|-|TRBV25-1|-
CASSESGNGPYNSPLHF
TGTGCCAGCAGTGAATCAGGGAATGGGCCCTATAATTCACCCCTCCACTTT
>TRBJ1-2|-|TRBV6-5|few
CASSQRGRNYGYTF
TGTGCCAGCAGTCAACGGGGGAGGAACTATGGCTACACCTTC
>TRBJ1-1|-|TRBV5-1|few
CASSLVAESEAFF
TGCGCCAGCAGCTTGGTAGCGGAAAGTGAAGCTTTCTTT
>TRBJ2-7|TRBD1|TRBV18|-
CASSPDREQYF
TGTGCCAGCTCACCGGACAGGGAGCAGTACTTC
>TRBJ1-2|TRBD1|TRBV29-1|few
CSVEERYGGQGNTF
TGCAGCGTTGAGGAAAGATATGGGGGACAGGGGAACACCTTC
>TRBJ2-2|-|TRBV19|few
CASRPPRRGAGELFF
TGTGCCAGTAGGCCTCCTCGCAGGGGTGCCGGGGAGCTGTTTTTT
>TRBJ2-5|-|TRBV20-1|few
CSARTEETQYF
TGCAGTGCTAGGACGGAAGAGACCCAGTACTTC
>TRBJ1-6|TRBD1|TRBV13|-
CASGSQGGSPLHF
TGTGCCAGCGGCAGTCAGGGGGGCTCACCCCTCCACTTT
>TRBJ1-5|TRBD1|TRBV6-5|-
CASSYSRQGLWPQHF
TGTGCCAGCAGTTACTCCCGACAGGGCCTATGGCCCCAGCATTTT
>TRBJ2-3|-|TRBV6-5|few
CASSTTGIQTQYF
TGTGCCAGCAGCACCACAGGGATCCAAACGCAGTATTTT
>TRBJ2-2|-|TRBV5-1|-
CASSHEEGAVTGELFF
TGCGCCAGCAGTCACGAGGAGGGGGCCGTCACCGGGGAGCTGTTTTTT
>TRBJ2-7|TRBD1|TRBV4-1|-
CASSPEPGGWVEQYF
TGCGCCAGCAGCCCCGAACCAGGGGGATGGGTCGAGCAGTACTTC
>TRBJ2-2|-|TRBV10-3|few
CATSLPGRDGELFF
TGTGCCACCAGTCTTCCGGGGCGTGACGGGGAGCTGTTTTTT